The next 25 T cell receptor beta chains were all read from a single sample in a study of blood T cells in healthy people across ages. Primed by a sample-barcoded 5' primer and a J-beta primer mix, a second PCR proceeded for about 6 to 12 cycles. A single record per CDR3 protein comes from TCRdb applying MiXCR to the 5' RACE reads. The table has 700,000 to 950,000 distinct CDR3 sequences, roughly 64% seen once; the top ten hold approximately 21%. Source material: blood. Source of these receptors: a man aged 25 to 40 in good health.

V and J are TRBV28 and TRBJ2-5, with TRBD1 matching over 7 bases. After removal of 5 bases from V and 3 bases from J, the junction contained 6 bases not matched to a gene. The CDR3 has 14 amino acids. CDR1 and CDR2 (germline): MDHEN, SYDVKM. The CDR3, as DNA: TGTGCCAGCAGTCTATTAGGACAGGAAGAGACCCAGTACTTC. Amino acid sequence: CASSLLGQEETQYF.

CDR3: CASSLVAAPYEQYF. In DNA, the CDR3 is TGTGCCAGCAGCTTAGTGGCGGCCCCCTACGAGCAGTACTTC. The chain links TRBV13 to TRBJ2-7; unclear D gene. Trimming took 1 base from V and 2 from J, leaving 9 bases between them. The CDR3 contains 14 residues. Looked up from germline, CDR1 is PRHDT and CDR2 is FYEKMQ (reference sequence).

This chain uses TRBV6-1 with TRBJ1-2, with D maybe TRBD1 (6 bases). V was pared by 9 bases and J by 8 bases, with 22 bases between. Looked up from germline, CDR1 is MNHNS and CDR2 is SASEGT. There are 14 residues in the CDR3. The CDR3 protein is CARPPTGRGYGYTF. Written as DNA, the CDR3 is TGTGCCAGACCTCCGACAGGAAGGGGCTACGGCTACACCTTC.

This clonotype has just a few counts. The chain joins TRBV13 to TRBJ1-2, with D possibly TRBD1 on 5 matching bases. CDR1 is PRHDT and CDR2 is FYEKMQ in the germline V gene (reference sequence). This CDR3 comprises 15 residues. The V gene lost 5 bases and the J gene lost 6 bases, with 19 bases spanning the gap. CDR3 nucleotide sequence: TGTGCCAGCAGCCAGAGGACAATAAGCAAGAATGGCTACACCTTC. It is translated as CASSQRTISKNGYTF.

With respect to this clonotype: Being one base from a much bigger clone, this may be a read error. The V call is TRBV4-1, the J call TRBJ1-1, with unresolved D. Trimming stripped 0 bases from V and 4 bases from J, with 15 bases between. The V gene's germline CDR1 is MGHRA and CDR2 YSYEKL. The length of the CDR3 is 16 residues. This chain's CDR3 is CASSQDLEALSTEAFF. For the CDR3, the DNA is TGCGCCAGCAGCCAAGATCTGGAGGCATTGAGCACTGAAGCTTTCTTT.

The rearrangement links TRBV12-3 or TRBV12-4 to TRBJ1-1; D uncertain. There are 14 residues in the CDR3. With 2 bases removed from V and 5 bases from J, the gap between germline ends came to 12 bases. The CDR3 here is CASSLKFGGTEAFF. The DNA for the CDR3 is TGTGCCAGCAGTTTAAAATTCGGAGGGACTGAAGCTTTCTTT.

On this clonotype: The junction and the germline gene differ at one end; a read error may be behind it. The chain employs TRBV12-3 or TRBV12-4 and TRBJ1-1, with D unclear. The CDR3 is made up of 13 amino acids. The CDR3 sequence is CASRLGTTVAAFF. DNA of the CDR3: TGTGCCAGCAGATTAGGAACGACGGTCGCGGCTTTCTTT.

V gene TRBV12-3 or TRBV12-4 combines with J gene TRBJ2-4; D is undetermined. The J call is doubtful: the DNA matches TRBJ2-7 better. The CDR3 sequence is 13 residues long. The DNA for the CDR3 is TGTGCCAGCAGGGCTACGAATAACTACGAGCAGTACTTC. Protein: CASRATNNYEQYF.

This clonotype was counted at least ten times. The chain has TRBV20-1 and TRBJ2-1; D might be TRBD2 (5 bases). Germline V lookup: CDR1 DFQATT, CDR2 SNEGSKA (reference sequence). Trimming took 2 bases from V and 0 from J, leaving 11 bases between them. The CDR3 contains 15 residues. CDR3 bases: TGCAGTGCTAGATCCCCGCGGGTCTCCTACAATGAGCAGTTCTTC. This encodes CSARSPRVSYNEQFF.

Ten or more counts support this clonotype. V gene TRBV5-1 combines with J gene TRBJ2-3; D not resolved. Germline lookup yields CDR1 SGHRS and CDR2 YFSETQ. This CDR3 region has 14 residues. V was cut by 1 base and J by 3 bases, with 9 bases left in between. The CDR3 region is CASSLTDRTDTQYF. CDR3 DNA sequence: TGCGCCAGCAGCTTGACGGATCGAACAGATACGCAGTATTTT.

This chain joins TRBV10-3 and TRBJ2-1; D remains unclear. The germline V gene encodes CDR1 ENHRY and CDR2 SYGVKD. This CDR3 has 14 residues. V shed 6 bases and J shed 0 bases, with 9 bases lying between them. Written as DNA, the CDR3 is TGTGCCATCAGGATGGACGGCTCCTACAATGAGCAGTTCTTC. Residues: CAIRMDGSYNEQFF.

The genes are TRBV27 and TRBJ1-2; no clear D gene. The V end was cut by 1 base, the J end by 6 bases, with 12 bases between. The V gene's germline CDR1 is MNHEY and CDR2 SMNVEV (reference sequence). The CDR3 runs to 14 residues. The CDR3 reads CASSLLEGGDGYTF. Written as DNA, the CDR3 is TGTGCCAGCAGTTTATTGGAAGGCGGGGATGGCTACACCTTC.

The CDR3, as DNA: TGTGCCAGCAGTTTCTCCGGGACTAGCTACGAGACCCAGTACTTC. It specifies CASSFSGTSYETQYF. The chain recombines TRBV27 with TRBJ2-7; 9 positions match TRBD2. The J call may not be correct, given that the DNA end is closer to TRBJ2-5. Germline assignment: CDR1 MNHEY and CDR2 SMNVEV (reference sequence). The CDR3 covers 15 residues.

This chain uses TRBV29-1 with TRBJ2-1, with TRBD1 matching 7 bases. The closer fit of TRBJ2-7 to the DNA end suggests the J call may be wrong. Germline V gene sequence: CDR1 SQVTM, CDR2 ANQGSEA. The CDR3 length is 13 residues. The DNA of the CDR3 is TGCAGCGTTTTCGGGACAGACTACAATGAGCAGTACTTC. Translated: CSVFGTDYNEQYF.

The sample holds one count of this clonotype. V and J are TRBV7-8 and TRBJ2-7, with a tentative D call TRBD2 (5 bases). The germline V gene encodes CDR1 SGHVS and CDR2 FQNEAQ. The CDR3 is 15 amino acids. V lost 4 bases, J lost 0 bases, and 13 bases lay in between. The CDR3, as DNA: TGTGCCAGCAGCTCTTTGGTGGGAGCCTCCTACGAGCAGTACTTC. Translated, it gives CASSSLVGASYEQYF.

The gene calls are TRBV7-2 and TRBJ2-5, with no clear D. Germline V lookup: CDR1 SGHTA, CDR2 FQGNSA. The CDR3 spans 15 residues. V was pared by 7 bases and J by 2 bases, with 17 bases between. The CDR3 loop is CASTLGETQQETQYF. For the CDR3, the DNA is TGTGCCAGCACGCTAGGTGAGACGCAGCAAGAGACCCAGTACTTC.

The CDR3 region is CASTLLAALNNEQFF. Written as DNA, the CDR3 is TGTGCCAGCACCCTACTAGCGGCCCTTAACAATGAGCAGTTCTTC. The V and J genes are TRBV2 and TRBJ2-1; 8 nucleotides align to TRBD2. This CDR3 region has 15 residues. The germline CDR1 and CDR2 sequences are SNHLY and FYNNEI. The J segment lost 5 bases and the V segment lost 7 bases, leaving 10 bases of the junction unmatched.

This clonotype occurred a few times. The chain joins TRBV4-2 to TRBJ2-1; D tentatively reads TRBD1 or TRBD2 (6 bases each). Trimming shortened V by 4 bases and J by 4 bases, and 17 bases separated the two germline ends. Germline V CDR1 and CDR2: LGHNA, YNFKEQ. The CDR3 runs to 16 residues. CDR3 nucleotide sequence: TGTGCCAGCAGCCGAGAGGGGGGAAGAGGGTACAATGAGCAGTTCTTC. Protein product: CASSREGGRGYNEQFF.

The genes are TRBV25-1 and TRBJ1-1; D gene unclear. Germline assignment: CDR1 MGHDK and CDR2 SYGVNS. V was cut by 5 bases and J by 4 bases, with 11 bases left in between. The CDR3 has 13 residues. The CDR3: CASSPIEATEAFF. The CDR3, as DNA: TGTGCCAGCAGTCCCATTGAGGCCACTGAAGCTTTCTTT.

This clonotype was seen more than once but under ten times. CDR3 nucleotides: TGTGCCAGCAGTGAAGATGGCAGCTATGGCTACACCTTC. This translates into CASSEDGSYGYTF. The chain has TRBV6-1 and TRBJ1-2; D ambiguous. CDR3 length equals 13 residues. V shed 1 base and J shed 4 bases, with 7 bases lying between them. Germline CDR1 reads MNHNS; CDR2 reads SASEGT.

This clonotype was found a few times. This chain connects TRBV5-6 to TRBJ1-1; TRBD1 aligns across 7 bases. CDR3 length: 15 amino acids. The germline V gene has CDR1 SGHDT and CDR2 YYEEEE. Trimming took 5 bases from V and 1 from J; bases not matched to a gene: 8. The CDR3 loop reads CASSVTGQPNTEAFF. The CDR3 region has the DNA TGTGCCAGCAGTGTTACGGGACAGCCGAACACTGAAGCTTTCTTT.

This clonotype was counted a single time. The CDR3 spells CASTPRASGSTDTQYF. In DNA form, the CDR3 reads TGTGCCAGCACCCCTCGGGCTAGCGGATCCACAGATACGCAGTATTTT. The chain couples TRBV12-3 or TRBV12-4 to TRBJ2-3, with 7 bases aligning to TRBD2. Germline trimming cut 7 bases from V and 2 bases from J; bases unmatched to any gene: 12. This CDR3 is 16 amino acids long.

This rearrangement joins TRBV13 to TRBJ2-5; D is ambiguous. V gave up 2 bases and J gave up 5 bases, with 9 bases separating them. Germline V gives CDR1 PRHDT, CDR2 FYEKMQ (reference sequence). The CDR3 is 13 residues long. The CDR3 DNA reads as TGTGCCAGCAGCTTAAGGCACCGGGAGACCCAGTACTTC. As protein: CASSLRHRETQYF. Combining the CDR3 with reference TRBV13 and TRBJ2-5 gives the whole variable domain AAGVIQSPRHLIKEKRETATLKCYPIPRHDTVYWYQQGPGQDPQFLISFYEKMQSDKGSIPDRFSAQQFSDYHSELNMSSLELGDSALYFCASSLRHRETQYFGPGTRLLVL.

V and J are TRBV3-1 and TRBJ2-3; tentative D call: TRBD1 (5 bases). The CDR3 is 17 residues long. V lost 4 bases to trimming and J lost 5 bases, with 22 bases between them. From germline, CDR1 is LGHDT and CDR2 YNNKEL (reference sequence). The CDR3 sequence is CASSREGAFAAIDTQYF. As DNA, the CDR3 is TGTGCCAGCAGCCGAGAAGGGGCCTTCGCGGCTATAGATACGCAGTATTTT.

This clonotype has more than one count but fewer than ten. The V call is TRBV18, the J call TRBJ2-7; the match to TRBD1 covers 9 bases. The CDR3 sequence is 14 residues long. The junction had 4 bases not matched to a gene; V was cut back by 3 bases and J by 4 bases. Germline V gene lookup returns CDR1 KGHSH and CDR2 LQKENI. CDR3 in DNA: TGTGCCAGCTCACCGGGACAGGGTAAATACGAGCAGTACTTC. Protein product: CASSPGQGKYEQYF.